Here is one T cell receptor (beta chain) with its context. This CDR3 contains 16 residues. Germline V gives CDR1 LNHDA, CDR2 SQIVND (reference sequence). The trim removed 7 bases at V and 7 bases at J, leaving 12 bases unmatched. The source of the sample is a study of glioma-infiltrating T cells after dendritic cell vaccination. Study details: Patients received autologous tumor lysate-pulsed dendritic cell vaccination between about 2002 and 2013. Monocyte-derived dendritic cells, cultured approximately 7 days with IL-4 and GM-CSF, were pulsed with autologous tumor lysate. Dendritic cell vaccine was injected intradermally three times, biweekly.

The assay was immunoSEQ multiplex PCR, and TCRdb's table has in-frame clones only and misses some. Of 85,000 to 95,000 clones listed, 86% are singletons. The sequences come from blood, collected before dendritic cell vaccination. V is TRBV19 and J is TRBJ2-1; 11 bases line up with TRBD2. This receptor was taken from a human donor with glioblastoma. For the CDR3, the DNA is TGTGCCAGTACCGGGACTAGCGGAGCAGGGGTAAATGAGCAGTTCTTC. Its protein product is CASTGTSGAGVNEQFF.